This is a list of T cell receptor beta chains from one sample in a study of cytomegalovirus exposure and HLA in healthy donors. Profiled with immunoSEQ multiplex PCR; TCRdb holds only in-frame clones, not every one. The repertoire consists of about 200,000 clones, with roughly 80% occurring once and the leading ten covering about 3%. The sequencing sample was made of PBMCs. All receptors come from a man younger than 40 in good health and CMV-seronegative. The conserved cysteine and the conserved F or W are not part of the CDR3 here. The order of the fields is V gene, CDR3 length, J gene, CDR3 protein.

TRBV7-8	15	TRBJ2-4	ASSKGQAFIAKNIQY
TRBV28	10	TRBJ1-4	ATAYPGEKLF
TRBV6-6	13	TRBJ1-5	ASSFEKMGNQPQH
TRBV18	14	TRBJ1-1	ASSRNQGRGDTEAF
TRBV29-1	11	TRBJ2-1	SVSGTGNNEQF
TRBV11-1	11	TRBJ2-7	ASAGTGANEQY
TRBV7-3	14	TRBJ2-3	ASSPGTSRRTDTQY
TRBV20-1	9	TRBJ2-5	SGDREETQY
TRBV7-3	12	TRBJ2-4	ASSLGAGKNIQY
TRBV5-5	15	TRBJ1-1	ASSWGPDRRSNTEAF
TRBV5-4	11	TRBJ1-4	ASSLERNEKLF
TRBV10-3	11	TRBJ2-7	AISEQSNYEQY
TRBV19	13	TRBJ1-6	ASSARMGGNSPLH
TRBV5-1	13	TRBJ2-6	ASSPTGFGANVLT
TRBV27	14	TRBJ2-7	ASSLGGQGKFHEQY
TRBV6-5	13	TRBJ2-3	ASSNRARETDTQY
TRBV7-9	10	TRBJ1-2	ASRSLQDGYT
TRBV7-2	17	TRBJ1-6	ASSLAKILFSTYNSPLH
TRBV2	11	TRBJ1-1	ASSEARTGEAF
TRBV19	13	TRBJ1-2	ASSIGTGGGYGYT
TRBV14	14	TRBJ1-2	ASNPPRAGANYGYT
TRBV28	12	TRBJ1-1	ASSFGTGNTEAF
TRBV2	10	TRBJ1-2	ASNSGGYGYT
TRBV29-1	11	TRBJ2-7	SVNRANSYEQY
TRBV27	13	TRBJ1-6	ASSPGTGRHSPLH
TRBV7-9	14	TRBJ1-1	ASSLVQTVMNTEAF
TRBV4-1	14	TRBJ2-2	ASSDVHRGGSGELF
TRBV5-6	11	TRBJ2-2	ASSPWGAGELF
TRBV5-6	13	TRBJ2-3	ASRRAGGVADTQY
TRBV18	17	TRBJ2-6	ASSLDAGVLLGGASVLT
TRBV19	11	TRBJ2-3	ASSIDSPSTQY